This record concerns one TCR beta chain sequence. The data stem from a study of blood T cell repertoires in COVID-19. As for the study in general: Both acute and convalescent COVID-19 samples were obtained from the United States, Italy and Spain. From T cells, B-cell-depleted T cells, or PBMCs came the material, which was cDNA or gDNA.

The CDR3 totals 15 residues. Germline V lookup: CDR1 SGHAT, CDR2 FQDESV (reference sequence). V dropped 5 bases and J dropped 4; count of bases not matched to a gene: 5. The Seattle site enrolled patients during active infection and followed them longitudinally. Here immunoSEQ multiplex PCR was the method, and the copy in TCRdb shows in-frame clones only, minus some. The sample includes about 160,000 clones, approximately 86% of them seen just once. The sequence derives from a man between 60 and 75 years old with COVID-19, enrolled during active disease. Sample: peripheral blood. The chain combines TRBV11-1 with TRBJ2-3, with 11 bases aligning to TRBD2. CDR3 nucleotide sequence: TGTGCCAGCAGCCGAACTAGCGGGGGCGCAGATACGCAGTATTTT. This codes for CASSRTSGGADTQYF.